This record covers a single TCR beta chain. Its antigen is still unknown. The sample is drawn from a study of spatial heterogeneity in lung cancer. Study observations and caveats: At resection, ubiquitous expanded tumor TCRs appeared in blood more than at follow-up.

This CDR3 is 14 amino acids long. The germline V gene encodes CDR1 MNHEY and CDR2 SMNVEV (reference sequence). Time point defined: blood at routine non-recurrence follow-up after resection. Whole RNA was taken from tumor, nontumor lung or frozen PBMC; it was then sequenced unsorted. Each CDR3 protein gets one entry after TCRdb re-called the 5' RACE reads with MiXCR. The sample carries about 47,000 distinct CDR3 sequences, around 7% recorded once. The source is a female donor with early-stage non-small cell lung cancer. The gene calls are TRBV27 and TRBJ2-3, with 7 bases matching TRBD2. The material was PBMCs, obtained at follow-up. The CDR3 region has the DNA TGTGCGGCGGGGCGGGGGATCTCCACAGATACGCAGTATTTT. As protein: CAAGRGISTDTQYF.